This TCR beta chain emerged from a study of PD-1 blockade in classical Hodgkin lymphoma. Relapses following autologous stem cell transplantation were seen in all patients, with brentuximab vedotin exposure varying. Study-wide results and caveats: While CD8+ TCR diversity did not rise significantly by C4D1, CD4+ TCR diversity did.

Clones were sequenced by immunoSEQ multiplex PCR, and TCRdb holds only the in-frame ones, with some missing. The sample shows roughly 150,000 clones, under 85% of them seen only once. Germline CDR1 reads LGHNA; CDR2 reads YSLEER. The CDR3 is 16 amino acids. Trimming took 0 bases from V and 1 from J; bases not matched to a gene: 4. On this clone itself: Its antigen is unknown.

The chain couples TRBV4-3 to TRBJ2-3, with 7 positions matching TRBD2. Sequencing was performed on peripheral blood mononuclear cells (PBMCs), taken before the second cycle of nivolumab. The origin of this receptor is a human donor with classical Hodgkin lymphoma. The CDR3 is CASSQDVAGGTDTQYF. CDR3 coding DNA: TGCGCCAGCAGCCAAGATGTGGCGGGAGGCACAGATACGCAGTATTTT.